Listed below are T cell receptor beta chains from one sample, sequenced in a study of blood T cell repertoires in COVID-19. Repertoires were generated with immunoSEQ multiplex PCR, while TCRdb's copy carries only in-frame clones and drops some. The top ten hold around 10% of the sample, which has hundreds of thousands of clones, roughly 89% seen once. The sequenced sample was PBMCs or T cells enriched from blood (not recorded which). Receptor source: a woman between 18 and 29 years old who had recovered from COVID-19. CDR3s include the opening cysteine and the closing phenylalanine or tryptophan. D genes are given only for firm matches. Size is omitted from some rows. Given values are once, few, many or a class for expanded clones.

>NA|TRBJ1-4|TRBD1|TRBV24-1
TGTGCCACCAGTAGCCTCCCCGGGACAGAGAATGAAAAACTGTTTTTT
CATSSLPGTENEKLFF
>NA|TRBJ1-2|NA|TRBV7-2
TGTGCCAGCAGCTTAGAAACGGAGATCTATGGCTACACCTTC
CASSLETEIYGYTF
>NA|TRBJ2-1|NA|TRBV19
TGTGCCAGTAGTATAACAGGCTTACTCTACAATGAGCAGTTCTTC
CASSITGLLYNEQFF
>NA|TRBJ1-5|TRBD1|TRBV5-8
TGTGCCAGCAGCTTGGAAGGGACAGGGAACCCCCAGCATTTT
CASSLEGTGNPQHF
>NA|TRBJ2-1|TRBD2|TRBV5-1
TGCGCCAGCAGCTTAAGACTAGCAGGCGAGCAGTTCTTC
CASSLRLAGEQFF
>NA|TRBJ1-2|TRBD1|TRBV27
TGTGCCAGCAGTACCGGGACAGGGGGCTTTGGCTACACCTTC
CASSTGTGGFGYTF
>NA|TRBJ2-2|TRBD2|TRBV7-9
TGTGCCAGCAGCTTACTAGCGGGAGTCGGGGAGCTGTTTTTT
CASSLLAGVGELFF
>NA|TRBJ2-3|TRBD1|TRBV7-2
TGTGCCAGCAGCTTACGGTCAGGGGGCGAGGCAGATACGCAGTATTTT
CASSLRSGGEADTQYF
>NA|TRBJ1-2|NA|TRBV7-6
TGTGCCAGCAGCCCCCCTTTCCAGGCAAGCTATGGCTACACCTTC
CASSPPFQASYGYTF
>once|TRBJ2-3|TRBD2|TRBV28
TGTGCCAGCAGTTCACTAGCGGGGGGCACAGATACGCAGTATTTT
CASSSLAGGTDTQYF
>NA|TRBJ1-2|NA|TRBV6-2/TRBV6-3
TGTGCCAGCAGTTACAACCGAGACTATGGCTACACCTTC
CASSYNRDYGYTF
>NA|TRBJ2-1|NA|TRBV11-3
TGTGCCAGCAGCTTAGATTTAGCTCCGTACAATGAGCAGTTCTTC
CASSLDLAPYNEQFF
>NA|TRBJ2-7|TRBD2|TRBV19
TGTGCCAGTAGTGTCACCGGGACTAGCGGGTCCTACGAGCAGTACTTC
CASSVTGTSGSYEQYF
>NA|TRBJ1-1|TRBD1|TRBV3-1/TRBV3-2
TGTGCCAGCAGCCGGGACAGACTAAACACTGAAGCTTTCTTT
CASSRDRLNTEAFF
>NA|TRBJ1-1|NA|TRBV30
TGTGCCTGGAGTGTTAACATTCACACTGAAGCTTTCTTT
CAWSVNIHTEAFF
>NA|TRBJ1-5|NA|TRBV4-2
TGTGCCAGCAGCCAAGGCCAGTTCAATCAGCCCCAGCATTTT
CASSQGQFNQPQHF
>NA|TRBJ2-3|NA|TRBV19
TGTGCCAGTAGGTTAAGCGGGGATACGCAGTATTTT
CASRLSGDTQYF
>once|TRBJ2-3|TRBD2|TRBV5-4
TGTGCCAGCAACGGGGGGGGCGGCGCAGATACGCAGTATTTT
CASNGGGGADTQYF
>few|TRBJ1-2|TRBD1|TRBV6-5
TGTGCCAGCAGTTCGGGACAGGGGACCCTATTTAGTGGCTACACCTTC
CASSSGQGTLFSGYTF
>NA|TRBJ2-1|NA|TRBV21-1
TGTGCCAGCAGCCCACGACAGGGCGAAGCTTACAATGAGCAGTTCTTC
CASSPRQGEAYNEQFF
>NA|TRBJ1-5|NA|TRBV7-9
TGTGCCAGCAGCTTCGAGGTTCAGCCCCAGCATTTT
CASSFEVQPQHF
>NA|TRBJ2-1|TRBD2|TRBV3-1/TRBV3-2
TGTGCCAGCAGCAACAACTGGGACTACGTAGAGAATGAGCAGTTCTTC
CASSNNWDYVENEQFF
>NA|TRBJ1-2|NA|TRBV6-5
TGTGCCGCCCAGTCGACAGGACAGAACTATGGCTACACCTTC
CAAQSTGQNYGYTF
>NA|TRBJ1-1|NA|TRBV27
TGTGCCAGCAGCTCATGGGGAGTTTACACTGAAGCTTTCTTT
CASSSWGVYTEAFF
>NA|TRBJ2-1|TRBD2|TRBV7-2
TGTGCCAGCAGCTTGCGGGGGGTACTAGCCAGTATTGGACAGTTCTTC
CASSLRGVLASIGQFF
>NA|TRBJ2-1|TRBD2|TRBV18
TGTGCCAGCTCACTGGGACTAGCGGGATTAGGGAATGAGCAGTTCTTC
CASSLGLAGLGNEQFF
>NA|TRBJ2-3|TRBD2|TRBV7-2
TGTGCCAGCAGCTTGGGAGCGGGGGGAAGCACAGATACGCAGTATTTT
CASSLGAGGSTDTQYF
>NA|TRBJ1-5|TRBD1|TRBV2
TGTGCCAGCAGTGGGACAGGGGAAAACCAGCCCCAGCATTTT
CASSGTGENQPQHF
>NA|TRBJ2-3|NA|TRBV7-3
TGTGCCAGCAGCGCTCTCGGGGGACGGGATACGCAGTATTTT
CASSALGGRDTQYF
>NA|TRBJ1-2|NA|TRBV3-1/TRBV3-2
TGTGCCAGCAGCCAAGTAGTCGCAGGGCTAGTAAAGGGCTACACCTTC
CASSQVVAGLVKGYTF
>many|TRBJ1-1|NA|TRBV19
TGTGCCGTGGCCAAGGTGGGCCTACAAGCTTTCTTT
CAVAKVGLQAFF
>few|TRBJ1-3|NA|TRBV3-1/TRBV3-2
TGTGCCAGCAGTCCCTCACCCGGGAGAGGAAACACCATATATTTT
CASSPSPGRGNTIYF
>NA|TRBJ2-2|NA|TRBV6-8
TGTGCCACTGTGGGGCCCAATCCCGTGAACACCGGGGAGCTGTTTTTT
CATVGPNPVNTGELFF
>NA|TRBJ1-1|NA|TRBV19
TGTGCCAGTAGTATATTGCAGGGGAACACTGAAGCTTTCTTT
CASSILQGNTEAFF
>NA|TRBJ2-2|NA|TRBV25-1
TGTGCCAGCAGTGAATCGTTCGCCGGGGAGCTGTTTTTT
CASSESFAGELFF
>NA|TRBJ1-5|NA|TRBV28
TGTGCCAGCAGTTTGAGTGGCGGCCCCCCGAATCAGCCCCAGCATTTT
CASSLSGGPPNQPQHF
>NA|TRBJ1-6|NA|TRBV18
TGTGCCAGCTCACCAAACACAGGAAGCAATTCACCCCTCCACTTT
CASSPNTGSNSPLHF
>NA|TRBJ2-7|NA|TRBV5-6
TGTGCCAGCAGCATAGGGGGTCCCGAGCAGTACTTC
CASSIGGPEQYF
>NA|TRBJ2-7|NA|TRBV28
TGTGCCGTTACTGAATACTCCTACGAGCAGTACTTC
CAVTEYSYEQYF
>NA|TRBJ1-1|NA|TRBV13
TGTGCCAGCAGCTTAGCGGGGGGCAACACTGAAGCTTTCTTT
CASSLAGGNTEAFF